The clone carrying this T cell receptor (beta chain) is a singleton in its sample. An input of roughly 0.45 to 1 ug of RNA was subjected to reverse transcription using random hexamers. Across 54 Vbeta and 13 Jbeta, immunoSEQ multiplex PCR amplified TCR beta CDR3. Each CDR3 protein gets one entry after TCRdb re-called the immunoSEQ multiplex PCR reads with MiXCR. Found here are 200,000 or so distinct CDR3 sequences, roughly 95% of them singletons; the top ten hold roughly 0.094%. The data stem from a study of CD8 T cells in Susac syndrome. The CDR3 is 15 amino acids. In germline, CDR1 is MNHEY, CDR2 SMNVEV (reference sequence). Unmatched junction bases numbered 10, after V lost 3 bases and J lost 7 bases. Sequencing of TCR beta was performed on blood CD8+ and CD4+ T cells. The multiple sclerosis control group consisted of treatment-naive patients whose relapsing-remitting disease, which was either stable or active, fulfilled revised McDonald criteria.

V gene TRBV27 combines with J gene TRBJ2-7, with TRBD2 identical over 9 bases. The material sequenced was CD4+ T cells from PBMCs. The source of this sequence is a human donor with multiple sclerosis. The CDR3 reads CASSLGGGRGGEQYF. CDR3 coding DNA: TGTGCCAGCAGTTTGGGTGGCGGGAGGGGCGGAGAGCAGTACTTC.